Each of the 13 T cell receptor beta chains below was sequenced from the same sample in a study of blood T cell repertoires in COVID-19. Measured with immunoSEQ multiplex PCR; TCRdb has only the in-frame clones, and not every one. This table holds some 120,000 clones, around 76% found once. Material for sequencing was peripheral blood. Every receptor here comes from a man in his fifties or sixties with acute or convalescent COVID-19.

A few counts support this clone. The DNA of the CDR3 is TGCGCCAGCAGTGAGTCCGCGGACACCGGGGAGCTGTTTTTT. This sequence encodes CASSESADTGELFF. The chain combines TRBV10-2 with TRBJ2-2; D remains unclear. This CDR3 is built from 14 residues. V lost 0 bases, J lost 3 bases, and 5 bases lay in between. Germline V gene data show CDR1 as WSHSY and CDR2 as SAAADI.

This sequence joins TRBV7-3 and TRBJ1-2, with D maybe TRBD1 (6 bases). The CDR3 runs to 13 residues. The germline CDR1 and CDR2 sequences are SGHTA and FQGTGA. Trimming stripped 4 bases from V and 2 bases from J, with 8 bases between. The CDR3 nucleotides read TGTGCCAGCAGCTCAGGGGACAACTATGGCTACACCTTC. It codes for CASSSGDNYGYTF.

The genes are TRBV2 and TRBJ1-2, with D tentatively TRBD1 (5 bases). From germline, CDR1 is SNHLY and CDR2 FYNNEI. The V gene lost 6 bases and the J gene lost 8 bases, with 19 bases spanning the gap. The CDR3 runs to 14 residues. The CDR3 protein is CASRPDITSGGYTF. The CDR3 DNA sequence: TGTGCCAGCAGACCGGACATCACCAGCGGGGGCTACACCTTC.

The genes are TRBV7-3 and TRBJ1-1; TRBD1 agrees at 9 bases. The CDR3 is 14 amino acids. In germline, CDR1 is SGHTA, CDR2 FQGTGA. J was trimmed by 4 bases and V by 5 bases; bases with no gene match: 5. The CDR3 loop is CASSAPGQGTEAFF. The CDR3 DNA sequence: TGTGCCAGCAGCGCCCCGGGACAGGGCACTGAAGCTTTCTTT.

This rearrangement joins TRBV2 to TRBJ1-5; D is possibly TRBD1 (6 bases). The CDR3 totals 14 residues. Germline V lookup: CDR1 SNHLY, CDR2 FYNNEI. The V and J ends lost 6 bases and 0 bases respectively, with 9 bases between them. CDR3 DNA: TGTGCCAGCAGAGACAGGTATAGCAATCAGCCCCAGCATTTT. Its protein product is CASRDRYSNQPQHF.

This clone was found once. This sequence joins TRBV5-5 and TRBJ2-3, with 9 bases that match TRBD2. Germline loops: CDR1 SGHKS, CDR2 YYEKEE (reference sequence). This CDR3 is 19 amino acids long. V lost 4 bases, J lost 0 bases, and 15 bases stayed unmatched. The CDR3 bases are TGTGCCAGCAGCCCTATGTATAGCGGGGGTTTAACTAGCACAGATACGCAGTATTTT. Its translation is CASSPMYSGGLTSTDTQYF.

The rearrangement joins TRBV3-1 (or the pseudogene TRBV3-2) to TRBJ2-7, with D possibly being TRBD2 (6 bases). Trimming shortened V by 0 bases and J by 2 bases, and 8 bases separated the two germline ends. In germline, CDR1 is LGHDT, CDR2 YNNKEL (reference sequence). The CDR3 length is 14 residues. The CDR3 region is CASSQDWRAYEQYF. The CDR3 DNA is TGTGCCAGCAGCCAAGATTGGAGGGCCTACGAGCAGTACTTC.

This clone was seen only once. The V gene is TRBV29-1, the J gene TRBJ1-2; 9 bases agree with TRBD1. V trimming: 2 bases; J trimming: 8 bases; junction bases outside the gene matches: 9. The CDR3 is made up of 14 amino acids. Germline-derived CDR1 and CDR2 are SQVTM and ANQGSEA. The CDR3 sequence: CSVESARTGEGYTF. CDR3 DNA: TGCAGCGTTGAATCTGCCAGGACAGGGGAGGGCTACACCTTC.

About this clone itself: Other nucleotide sequences in the sample specify the same CDR3. V usage is TRBV7-9 and J usage is TRBJ2-1, with no clear D. Germline V gene lookup returns CDR1 SEHNR and CDR2 FQNEAQ (reference sequence). The CDR3 is made up of 15 amino acids. Trimming left V 0 bases short and J 2 bases short, with 8 bases between. CDR3 nucleotide sequence: TGTGCCAGCAGCTTAGCGCAACTACCCTACAATGAGCAGTTCTTC. Translated: CASSLAQLPYNEQFF. The whole variable domain, remainder taken from reference TRBV7-9 and TRBJ2-1, is DTGVSQNPRHKITKRGQNVTFRCDPISEHNRLYWYRQTLGQGPEFLTYFQNEAQLEKSRLLSDRFSAERPKGSFSTLEIQRTEQGDSAMYLCASSLAQLPYNEQFFGPGTRLTVL.

This chain links TRBV6-6 with TRBJ2-7; TRBD1 matches 11 bases. Looked up from germline, CDR1 is MNHNY and CDR2 is SVGAGI (reference sequence). The V gene end was trimmed by 6 bases and the J gene end by 4 bases; junction bases not matched to a gene: 8. The CDR3 has 15 amino acids. Here the CDR3 DNA reads TGTGCCAGCAGCGAAAGAGGACAGGGGGCTTACGAGCAGTACTTC. This sequence encodes CASSERGQGAYEQYF.

This clone is a singleton in its sample. This chain uses TRBV5-1 with TRBJ2-2, with 9 bases fitting TRBD1. CDR1 and CDR2 (germline): SGHRS, YFSETQ. Trimming cost V 0 bases and J 5 bases; bases outside gene matches: 2. CDR3 size: 15 residues. CDR3 amino acids: CASSLGTGDTGELFF. In nucleotides, the CDR3 is TGCGCCAGCAGCTTGGGGACAGGGGATACCGGGGAGCTGTTTTTT. The full variable domain, with the rest looked up from reference TRBV5-1 and TRBJ2-2, is KAGVTQTPRYLIKTRGQQVTLSCSPISGHRSVSWYQQTPGQGLQFLFEYFSETQRNKGNFPGRFSGRQFSNSRSEMNVSTLELGDSALYLCASSLGTGDTGELFFGEGSRLTVL.

CDR3 residues: CASSLVSGSSSGANVLTF. CDR3 sequence (DNA): TGTGCCAGCAGCCTAGTTAGCGGGAGTTCATCTGGGGCCAACGTCCTGACTTTC. This chain links TRBV7-2 with TRBJ2-6; 9 nucleotides line up with TRBD2. Germline CDR1 reads SGHTA; CDR2 reads FQGNSA. V gave up 5 bases and J gave up 1 base; unmatched junction bases: 9. The CDR3 has 18 residues.

V is TRBV5-1 and J is TRBJ2-1; 11 bases map to TRBD1. Unmatched junction bases numbered 5, after V lost 5 bases and J lost 4 bases. Germline CDR1 reads SGHRS; CDR2 reads YFSETQ. The CDR3 has 15 residues. This CDR3 reads CASSNGTGGYNEQFF. The DNA of the CDR3 is TGCGCCAGCAGTAACGGGACAGGGGGTTACAATGAGCAGTTCTTC.